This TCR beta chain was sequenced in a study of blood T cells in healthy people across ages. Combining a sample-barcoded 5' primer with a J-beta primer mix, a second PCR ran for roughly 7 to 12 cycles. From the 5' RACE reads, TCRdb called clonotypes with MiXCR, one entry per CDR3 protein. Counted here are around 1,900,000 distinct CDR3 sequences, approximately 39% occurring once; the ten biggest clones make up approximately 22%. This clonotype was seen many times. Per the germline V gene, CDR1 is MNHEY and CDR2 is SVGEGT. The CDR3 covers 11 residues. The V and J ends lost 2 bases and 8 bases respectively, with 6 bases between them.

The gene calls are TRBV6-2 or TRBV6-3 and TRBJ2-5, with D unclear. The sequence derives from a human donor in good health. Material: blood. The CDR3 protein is CASSYDNTQYF. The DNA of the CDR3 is TGTGCCAGCAGTTACGACAACACCCAGTACTTC.